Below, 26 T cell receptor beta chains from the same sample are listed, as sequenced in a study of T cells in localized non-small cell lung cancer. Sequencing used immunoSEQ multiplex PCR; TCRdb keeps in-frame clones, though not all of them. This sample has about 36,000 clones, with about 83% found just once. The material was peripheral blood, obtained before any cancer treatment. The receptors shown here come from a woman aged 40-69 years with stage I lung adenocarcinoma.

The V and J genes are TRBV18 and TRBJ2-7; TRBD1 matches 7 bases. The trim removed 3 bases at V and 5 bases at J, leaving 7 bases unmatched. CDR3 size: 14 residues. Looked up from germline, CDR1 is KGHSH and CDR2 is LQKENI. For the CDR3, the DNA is TGTGCCAGCTCACCTTCGACAGGGAGAGACGAGCAGTACTTC. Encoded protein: CASSPSTGRDEQYF.

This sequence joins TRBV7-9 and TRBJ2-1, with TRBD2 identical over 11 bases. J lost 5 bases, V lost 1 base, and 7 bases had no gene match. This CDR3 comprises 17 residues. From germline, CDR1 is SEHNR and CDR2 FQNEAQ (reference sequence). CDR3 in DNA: TGTGCCAGCAGCTTAGGCCCTCTAGCGGGGGGAAACAATGAGCAGTTCTTC. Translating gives CASSLGPLAGGNNEQFF.

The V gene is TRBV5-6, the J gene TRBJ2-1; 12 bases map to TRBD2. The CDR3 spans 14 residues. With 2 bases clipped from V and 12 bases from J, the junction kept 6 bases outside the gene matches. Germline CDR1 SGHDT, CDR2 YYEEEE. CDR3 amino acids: CASSFPSGGARQFF. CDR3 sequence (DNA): TGTGCCAGCAGCTTTCCTAGCGGGGGGGCGCGGCAGTTCTTC.

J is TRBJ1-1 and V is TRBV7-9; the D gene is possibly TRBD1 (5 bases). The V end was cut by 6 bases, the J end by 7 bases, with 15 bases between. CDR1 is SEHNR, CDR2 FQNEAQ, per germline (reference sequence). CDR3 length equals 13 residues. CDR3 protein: CASSSRGVVEAFF. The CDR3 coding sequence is TGTGCCAGCAGTTCCCGGGGGGTAGTTGAAGCTTTCTTT.

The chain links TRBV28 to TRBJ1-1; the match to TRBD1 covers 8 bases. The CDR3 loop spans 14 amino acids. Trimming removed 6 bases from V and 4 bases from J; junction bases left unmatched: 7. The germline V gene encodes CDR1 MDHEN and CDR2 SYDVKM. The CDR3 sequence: CASRGGQGITEAFF. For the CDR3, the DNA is TGTGCCAGCAGGGGAGGACAGGGCATCACTGAAGCTTTCTTT.

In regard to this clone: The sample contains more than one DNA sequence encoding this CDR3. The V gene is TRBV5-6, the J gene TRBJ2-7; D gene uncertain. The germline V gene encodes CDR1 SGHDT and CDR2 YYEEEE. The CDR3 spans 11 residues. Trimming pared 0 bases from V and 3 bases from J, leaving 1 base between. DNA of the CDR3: TGTGCCAGCAGCTTGGGCTACGAGCAGTACTTC. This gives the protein CASSLGYEQYF.

This chain's CDR3 is CASSYSGGSSDTQYF. CDR3 DNA: TGCGCCAGCAGCTATAGCGGGGGGAGTTCAGATACGCAGTATTTT. J is TRBJ2-3 and V is TRBV5-1; 10 bases match TRBD2. After removal of 3 bases from V and 4 bases from J, the junction contained 5 bases not matched to a gene. CDR1 and CDR2 (germline): SGHRS, YFSETQ. The CDR3 consists of 15 residues.

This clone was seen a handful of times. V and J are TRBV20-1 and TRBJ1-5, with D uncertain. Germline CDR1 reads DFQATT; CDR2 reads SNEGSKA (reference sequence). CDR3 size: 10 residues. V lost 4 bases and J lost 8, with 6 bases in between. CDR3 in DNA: TGCAGTGCTATCGGGGAGCCCCAGCATTTT. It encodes CSAIGEPQHF.

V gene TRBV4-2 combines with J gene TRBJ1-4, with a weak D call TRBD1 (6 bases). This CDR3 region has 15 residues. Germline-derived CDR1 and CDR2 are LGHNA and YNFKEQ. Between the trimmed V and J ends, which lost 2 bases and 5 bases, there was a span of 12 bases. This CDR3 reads CASSQPDRRNEKLFF. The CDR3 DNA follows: TGTGCCAGCAGCCAACCGGACAGACGCAATGAAAAACTGTTTTTT.

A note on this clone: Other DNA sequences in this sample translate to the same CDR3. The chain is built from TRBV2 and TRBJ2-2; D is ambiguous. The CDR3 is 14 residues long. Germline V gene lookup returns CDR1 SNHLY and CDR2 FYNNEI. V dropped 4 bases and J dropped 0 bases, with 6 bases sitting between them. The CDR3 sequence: CASSALANTGELFF. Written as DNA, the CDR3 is TGTGCCAGCAGTGCCCTAGCGAACACCGGGGAGCTGTTTTTT.

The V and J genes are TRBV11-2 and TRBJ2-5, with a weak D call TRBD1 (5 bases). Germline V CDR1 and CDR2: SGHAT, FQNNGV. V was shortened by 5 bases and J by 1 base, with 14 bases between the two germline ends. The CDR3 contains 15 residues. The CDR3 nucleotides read TGTGCCAGCAGCCAATCAGCAGGGCGCCAAGAGACCCAGTACTTC. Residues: CASSQSAGRQETQYF.

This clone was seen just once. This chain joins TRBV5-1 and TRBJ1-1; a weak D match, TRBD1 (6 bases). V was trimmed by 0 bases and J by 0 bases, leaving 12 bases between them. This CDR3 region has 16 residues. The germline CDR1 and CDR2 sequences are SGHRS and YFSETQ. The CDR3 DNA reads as TGCGCCAGCAGCTTGGGTTCCGGGGGCATGAACACTGAAGCTTTCTTT. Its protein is CASSLGSGGMNTEAFF.

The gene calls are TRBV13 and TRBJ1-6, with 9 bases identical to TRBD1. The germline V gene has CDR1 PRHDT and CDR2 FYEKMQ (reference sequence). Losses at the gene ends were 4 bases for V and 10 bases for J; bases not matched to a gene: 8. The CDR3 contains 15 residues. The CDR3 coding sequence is TGTGCCAGCAGCTCACCCGGGACAGGGACCTCACCCCTCCACTTT. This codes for CASSSPGTGTSPLHF.

CDR3: CAWSIGIVTDNEQFF. The DNA for the CDR3 is TGTGCCTGGAGTATCGGGATTGTAACCGACAATGAGCAGTTCTTC. The chain combines TRBV30 with TRBJ2-1; D perhaps matches TRBD2 (5 bases). CDR1 and CDR2 from the germline V gene are GTSNPN and SVGIG (reference sequence). V dropped 2 bases and J dropped 5 bases, with 16 bases sitting between them. The CDR3 is 15 amino acids.

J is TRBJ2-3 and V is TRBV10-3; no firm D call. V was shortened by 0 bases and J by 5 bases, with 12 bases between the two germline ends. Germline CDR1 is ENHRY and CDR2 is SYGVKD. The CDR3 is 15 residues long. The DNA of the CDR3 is TGTGCCATCAGTGAGTCAGAGGATTTTTTAGATACGCAGTATTTT. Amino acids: CAISESEDFLDTQYF.

CDR3 in amino acids: CASSEGARTSTDTQYF. CDR3 DNA sequence: TGTGCCAGCAGTGAAGGGGCCAGAACAAGCACAGATACGCAGTATTTT. J is TRBJ2-3 and V is TRBV6-1; no reliable D call. The CDR3 covers 16 residues. Trimming took off 1 base at V and 0 bases at J, with 11 bases between the two ends. The germline gives CDR1 MNHNS, CDR2 SASEGT.

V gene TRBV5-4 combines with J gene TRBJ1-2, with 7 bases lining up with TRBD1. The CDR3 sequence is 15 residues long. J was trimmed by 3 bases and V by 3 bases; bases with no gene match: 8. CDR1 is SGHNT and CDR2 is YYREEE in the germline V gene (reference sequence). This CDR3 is CASSSIKGADYGYTF. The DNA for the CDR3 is TGTGCCAGCAGCTCGATAAAGGGGGCAGACTATGGCTACACCTTC.

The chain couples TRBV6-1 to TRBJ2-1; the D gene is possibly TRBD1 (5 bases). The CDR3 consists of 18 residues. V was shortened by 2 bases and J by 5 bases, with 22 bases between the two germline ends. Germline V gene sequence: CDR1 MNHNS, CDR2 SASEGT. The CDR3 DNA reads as TGTGCCAGCAGTGAATTATGGGGCAGCTCAAAACCCCACAATGAGCAGTTCTTC. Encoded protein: CASSELWGSSKPHNEQFF.

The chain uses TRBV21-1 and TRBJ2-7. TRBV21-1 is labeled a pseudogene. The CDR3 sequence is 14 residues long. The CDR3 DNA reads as TGTGCCAGCAGCAAAGCGGGGCTCCGGGGCGAGCAGTACTTC. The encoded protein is CASSKAGLRGEQYF.

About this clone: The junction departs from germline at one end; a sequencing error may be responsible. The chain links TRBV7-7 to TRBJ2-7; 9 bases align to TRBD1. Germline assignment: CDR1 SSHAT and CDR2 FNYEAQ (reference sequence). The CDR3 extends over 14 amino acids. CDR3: CASSCRDRASEQYF. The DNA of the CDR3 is TGTGCTAGCAGCTGCCGGGACAGGGCTTCCGAGCAGTACTTC.

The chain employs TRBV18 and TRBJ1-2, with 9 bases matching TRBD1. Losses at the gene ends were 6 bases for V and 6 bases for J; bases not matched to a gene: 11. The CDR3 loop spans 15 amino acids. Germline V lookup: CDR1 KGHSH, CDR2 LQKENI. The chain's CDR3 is CASSGSTGGEDGYTF. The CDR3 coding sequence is TGTGCCAGCTCGGGATCTACAGGGGGCGAGGATGGCTACACCTTC.

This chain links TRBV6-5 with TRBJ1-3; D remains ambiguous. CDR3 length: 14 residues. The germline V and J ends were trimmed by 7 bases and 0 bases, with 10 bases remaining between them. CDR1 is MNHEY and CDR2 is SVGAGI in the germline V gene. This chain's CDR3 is CASKFLDSGNTIYF. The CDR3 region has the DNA TGTGCCAGCAAGTTTCTGGACTCTGGAAACACCATATATTTT.

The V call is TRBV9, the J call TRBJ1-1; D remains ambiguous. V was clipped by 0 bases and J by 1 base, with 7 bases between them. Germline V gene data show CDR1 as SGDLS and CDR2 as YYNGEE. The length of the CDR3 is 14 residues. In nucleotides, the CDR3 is TGTGCCAGCAGCGTAGAAGGAGCGAACACTGAAGCTTTCTTT. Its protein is CASSVEGANTEAFF. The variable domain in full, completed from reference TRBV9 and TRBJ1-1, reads DSGVTQTPKHLITATGQRVTLRCSPRSGDLSVYWYQQSLDQGLQFLIQYYNGEERAKGNILERFSAQQFPDLHSELNLSSLELGDSALYFCASSVEGANTEAFFGQGTRLTVV.

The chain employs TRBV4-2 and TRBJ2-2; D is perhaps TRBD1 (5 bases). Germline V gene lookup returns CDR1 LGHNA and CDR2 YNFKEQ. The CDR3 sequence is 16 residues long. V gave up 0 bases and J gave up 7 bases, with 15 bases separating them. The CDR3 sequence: CASSQDPAGYNGELFF. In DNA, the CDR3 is TGTGCCAGCAGCCAAGATCCGGCAGGGTATAACGGGGAGCTGTTTTTT.

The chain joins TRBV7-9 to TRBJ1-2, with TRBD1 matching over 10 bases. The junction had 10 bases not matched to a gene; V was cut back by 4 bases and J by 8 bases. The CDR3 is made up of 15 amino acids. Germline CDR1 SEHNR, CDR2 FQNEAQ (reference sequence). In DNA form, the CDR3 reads TGTGCCAGCAGCTCAGCGGACAGGGGGGTTATAGGCTACACCTTC. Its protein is CASSSADRGVIGYTF. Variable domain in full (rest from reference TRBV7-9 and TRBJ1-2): DTGVSQNPRHKITKRGQNVTFRCDPISEHNRLYWYRQTLGQGPEFLTYFQNEAQLEKSRLLSDRFSAERPKGSFSTLEIQRTEQGDSAMYLCASSSADRGVIGYTFGSGTRLTVV.

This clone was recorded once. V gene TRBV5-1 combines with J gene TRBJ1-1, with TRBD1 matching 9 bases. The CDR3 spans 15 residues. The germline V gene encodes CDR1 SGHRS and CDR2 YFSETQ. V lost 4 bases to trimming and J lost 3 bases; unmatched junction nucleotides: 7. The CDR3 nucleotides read TGCGCCAGCAGCCCACAGGGGGCTGGGCACACTGAAGCTTTCTTT. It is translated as CASSPQGAGHTEAFF.